Listed below are T cell receptor beta chains from one sample, sequenced in a study of response to subunit inactivated influenza vaccine. TCRdb itself ran the RT-PCR reads through MiXCR, one entry per CDR3 protein. The sample yields a few hundred thousand distinct CDR3 sequences, more than 9% seen once. Material: non-naive T cells sorted from PBMCs, obtained 14 days before vaccination. The receptor set was obtained from a man between 50 and 59 years old who received an inactivated influenza vaccine. CDR3s include the opening cysteine and the closing phenylalanine or tryptophan. A D gene is named only where the DNA matches it firmly. Clone size, where shown, is once, few, many, or a class for clones that have expanded.

j_call | d_call | v_call | clone_size | cdr3_nt | cdr3_aa
TRBJ2-7 | TRBD2 | TRBV11-2 | few | TGTGCCAGCAGCTTAAGGTCACCGGGACTAGTCACCGAGCAGTACTTC | CASSLRSPGLVTEQYF
TRBJ2-1 | - | TRBV7-2 | many | TGTGCCAGCAGCTTAAGCGGAGGTACCTACAATGAGCAGTTCTTC | CASSLSGGTYNEQFF
TRBJ1-2 | TRBD1 | TRBV7-9 | few | TGTGCCACAACAGGGGGCGACTATGGCTACACCTTC | CATTGGDYGYTF
TRBJ2-5 | - | TRBV4-2 | - | TGTGCCAGCAGCCAAGATCGACTGTCCGGGGTGTACGAGACCCAGTACTTC | CASSQDRLSGVYETQYF
TRBJ2-2 | TRBD2 | TRBV20-1 | - | TGCAGTGCTAGAGGGAGGCTCGGGGGGGCGAACACCGGGGAGCTGTTTTTT | CSARGRLGGANTGELFF
TRBJ1-1 | TRBD1 | TRBV5-1 | few | TGCGCCAGCAAACCTCAGGGGGCAGGTAACACTGAAGCTTTCTTT | CASKPQGAGNTEAFF
TRBJ1-2 | - | TRBV15 | - | TGTGCCACCAGCAGAGATATGACGGGGAACTATGGCTACACCTTC | CATSRDMTGNYGYTF
TRBJ2-7 | TRBD2 | TRBV20-1 | few | TGCAGTGCCCCCCGGCGGGAGGGCAAGTACGAGCAGTACTTC | CSAPRREGKYEQYF
TRBJ2-7 | TRBD1 | TRBV5-1 | - | TGCGCGAGCAGCATAGGGACAGGGATCCACGAGCAGTACTTC | CASSIGTGIHEQYF
TRBJ2-1 | - | TRBV6-1 | few | TGTGCCAGCAGTGATTGGACAAGAACCTACAATGAGCAGTTCTTC | CASSDWTRTYNEQFF
TRBJ2-3 | TRBD2 | TRBV5-4 | few | TGTGCCAGCAGCGTTCCTAGCGGCTTAATGACAGATACGCAGTATTTT | CASSVPSGLMTDTQYF
TRBJ1-4 | - | TRBV29-1 | many | TGCAGCGTTGGCCGGATTGATGAAAAACTGTTTTTT | CSVGRIDEKLFF
TRBJ2-3 | TRBD1 | TRBV12-5 | - | TGTGCTAGTGGACCGGGACAGAGCACAGATACGCAGTATTTT | CASGPGQSTDTQYF
TRBJ1-6 | TRBD1 | TRBV7-2 | - | TGTGCCAGCAGCGTAAGGGACAGGGGTACTAATTCACCCCTCCACTTT | CASSVRDRGTNSPLHF
TRBJ1-2 | TRBD1 | TRBV28 | - | TGTGCCAGCAGTTCCCCAATCGCGGACAGGTGGCAGGGGCGCTACACCTTC | CASSSPIADRWQGRYTF
TRBJ1-4 | - | TRBV20-1 | few | TGCAGTGCTGGGGAGACAGCAACTAATGAAAAACTGTTTTTT | CSAGETATNEKLFF
TRBJ1-6 | - | TRBV25-1 | - | TGTGCCAGCAGTGAATCAGGGTATGATTCACCCCTCCACTTT | CASSESGYDSPLHF
TRBJ2-3 | TRBD2 | TRBV4-2 | - | TGTGCCAGCAGCCCCCGGACTAGCGGGGATACGCAGTATTTT | CASSPRTSGDTQYF
TRBJ2-5 | - | TRBV11-2 | - | TGTGCCAGCAGCTCCCAGACCCGGCAAGAGACCCAGTACTTC | CASSSQTRQETQYF
TRBJ2-1 | - | TRBV5-1 | many | TGCGCCAGCAGCCAGGTCCCAGCCTCCTACAATGAGCAGTTCTTC | CASSQVPASYNEQFF
TRBJ2-2 | - | TRBV9 | few | TGTGCCAGCAGGAAGGGGACCGCGAACACCGGGGAGCTGTTTTTT | CASRKGTANTGELFF
TRBJ2-7 | TRBD1 | TRBV12-3/TRBV12-4 | few | TGTGCCAGCAGGTTGGGGGGACAGGGAGTGGCCTACGAGCAGTACTTC | CASRLGGQGVAYEQYF
TRBJ2-7 | - | TRBV5-1 | few | TGCGCCAGCAGCTTGAATCAGGCCTACGAGCAGTACTTC | CASSLNQAYEQYF
TRBJ2-5 | - | TRBV12-3/TRBV12-4 | - | TGTGCCAGCAGTCGCTTAACTAGGCGAGAGACCCAGTACTTC | CASSRLTRRETQYF
TRBJ2-7 | TRBD2 | TRBV6-2/TRBV6-3 | many | TGTGCCAGCAGTTACACTAGCGGGACGACCTACGAGCAGTACTTC | CASSYTSGTTYEQYF
TRBJ1-3 | - | TRBV12-3/TRBV12-4 | few | TGTGCCAGCAGTATCTCTTACGGAAACACCATATATTTT | CASSISYGNTIYF
TRBJ1-2 | - | TRBV25-1 | - | TGTGCCAGCAGTAAAGGTGACTATGGCTACACCTTC | CASSKGDYGYTF
TRBJ2-2 | TRBD2 | TRBV4-2 | - | TGTGCCAGCAGCCAAGATGGTAGCGGGAGGGCCGGACTGTTTTTT | CASSQDGSGRAGLFF
TRBJ1-1 | - | TRBV2 | - | TGTGCCAGCAAGTGGGAGAGAACGAACACTGAAGCTTTCTTT | CASKWERTNTEAFF
TRBJ2-1 | - | TRBV19 | medium-sized | TGTGCCAGCTCCTTTGGCGGGATCGGAGGCCATGAGCAGTTCTTC | CASSFGGIGGHEQFF
TRBJ2-1 | TRBD2 | TRBV14 | - | TGTGCCAGCAGCCAGGTAGCTTGGGGGGGAGACAATGAGCAGTTCTTC | CASSQVAWGGDNEQFF
TRBJ1-1 | - | TRBV24-1 | - | TGTGCCACCAGTGCAGGGGCTGGGAACACTGAAGCTTTCTTT | CATSAGAGNTEAFF
TRBJ2-7 | - | TRBV2 | few | TGTGCCAGCAGCGATCTCCTCTATTCCTACGAGCAGTACTTC | CASSDLLYSYEQYF
TRBJ2-3 | TRBD2 | TRBV4-2 | - | TGTGCCAGCAGCCAAGATTCACTAGCGGGAAGGATAGATACGCAGTATTTT | CASSQDSLAGRIDTQYF
TRBJ2-5 | TRBD2 | TRBV5-4 | once | TGTGCCAGCAGCTTGAAACTAGCGGGACAAGAGACCCAGTACTTC | CASSLKLAGQETQYF
TRBJ2-1 | - | TRBV6-2/TRBV6-3 | - | TGTGCCAGCAGTTACGTTCTGCCAGGATACAATGAGCAGTTCTTC | CASSYVLPGYNEQFF
TRBJ2-2 | TRBD2 | TRBV3-1 | many | TGTGCCAGCAGCCAGGTTTTGCGGGGGATCACCGGGGAGCTGTTTTTT | CASSQVLRGITGELFF
TRBJ2-6 | TRBD1 | TRBV6-1 | - | TGTGCCAGCAGCACCGGGACAGGGGGCTCTGGGGCCAACGTCCTGACTTTC | CASSTGTGGSGANVLTF
TRBJ2-7 | TRBD1 | TRBV3-1 | - | TGTGCCAGCAGCCAAGACAACAGGGGCCACGAGCAGTACTTC | CASSQDNRGHEQYF
TRBJ1-2 | - | TRBV10-3 | few | TGTGCCATCGGCCGGTGGGGCTATGGCTACACCTTC | CAIGRWGYGYTF
TRBJ2-5 | TRBD2 | TRBV6-5 | - | TGTGCCAGCAGTTCGAGCGGGAGTTATTATGAGACCCAGTACTTC | CASSSSGSYYETQYF
TRBJ2-3 | TRBD2 | TRBV5-1 | - | TGCGCCAGCAGCTTGTTAGCGCTAGCGGGGGGCACAGATACGCAGTATTTT | CASSLLALAGGTDTQYF
TRBJ2-7 | - | TRBV6-2/TRBV6-3 | - | TGTGCCAGCAGTTACTTTGGGGACGAGCAGTACTTC | CASSYFGDEQYF
TRBJ1-2 | TRBD1 | TRBV29-1 | few | TGCAGCGTTGGGGACAGGAACTATGGCTACACCTTC | CSVGDRNYGYTF
TRBJ2-7 | TRBD2 | TRBV7-2 | many | TGTGCCAGCAGCTTATCGCCGGGAGGGACTTACGAGCAGTACTTC | CASSLSPGGTYEQYF
TRBJ1-5 | - | TRBV30 | few | TGTGCCTGTCAGCTGGTGACTGAAGATCAGCCCCAGCATTTT | CACQLVTEDQPQHF
TRBJ2-3 | TRBD2 | TRBV19 | few | TGTGCCAGTAGTATAGATTCTAGCGGGGGGGCGTTGGGCACAGATACGCAGTATTTT | CASSIDSSGGALGTDTQYF
TRBJ2-3 | - | TRBV7-2 | - | TGTGCCAGCAGCTTAGAACGGTCAGATACGCAGTATTTT | CASSLERSDTQYF
TRBJ2-1 | TRBD1 | TRBV5-1 | many | TGCGCCAGCAGTCACGGACAGGGACTCTACAATGAGCAGTTCTTC | CASSHGQGLYNEQFF
TRBJ1-5 | - | TRBV19 | few | TGTGCCAGTAGTATTCGGCAGGGTGACAATCAGCCCCAGCATTTT | CASSIRQGDNQPQHF
TRBJ2-5 | TRBD1 | TRBV5-6 | few | TGTGCCAGCAGCCTGTCCCCGACAGGGGCAGAGACCCAGTACTTC | CASSLSPTGAETQYF
TRBJ1-1 | - | TRBV28 | - | TGTGCCAGCAGTGAGACAAGGAATCAAGCTTTCTTT | CASSETRNQAFF
TRBJ2-1 | TRBD1 | TRBV18 | - | TGTGCCAGCTCAGACAGGGCCCTCCCCTACAATGAGCAGTTCTTC | CASSDRALPYNEQFF
TRBJ1-5 | - | TRBV20-1 | many | TGCAGTGCTAGCTTAGGGGGGGCGCACAGGACGAAGCAGCCCCAGCATTTT | CSASLGGAHRTKQPQHF
TRBJ1-6 | TRBD1 | TRBV12-3/TRBV12-4 | few | TGTGCCAGCAGTTCGGGACAGGGAATTTCACCCCTCCACTTT | CASSSGQGISPLHF
TRBJ2-2 | - | TRBV12-3/TRBV12-4 | many | TGTGCCAGCAGTTTAAAGGGACTCACAACTAGGGAGCTGTTTTTT | CASSLKGLTTRELFF
TRBJ2-3 | TRBD2 | TRBV20-1 | few | TGCAGTGCTAGAGAGGGACTAGCGGGCGTTTTAGGTGCGCAGTATTTT | CSAREGLAGVLGAQYF
TRBJ2-1 | TRBD2 | TRBV4-2 | few | TGTGCCAGCAGCCCAACTAGCGGACGTTTAAATGAGCAGTTCTTC | CASSPTSGRLNEQFF
TRBJ2-1 | - | TRBV15 | many | TGTGCCACCAGCAGATCCGGACAGATTGGCGATGAGCAGTTCTTC | CATSRSGQIGDEQFF
TRBJ1-4 | - | TRBV20-1 | few | TGCAGTGCTACCGGACGGAATAATGAAAAACTGTTTTTT | CSATGRNNEKLFF